There are a few counts of the clone carrying this TCR beta chain. The entry originates in a study of CD8+CD57+ T cells in acquired aplastic anemia. Background on the study: Sorted CD4+ plus CD8+ cells gave DNA averaging around 3.2 ug.

The use of genomic DNA as template underpinned the TCR beta VDJ and CDR3 profiling. MiXCR, run by TCRdb on the reads, gives a single entry per CDR3 protein. The profile covers 180,000 or so distinct CDR3 sequences, with nearly 65% appearing a single time and approximately 42% taken by the ten largest. Sequencing involved patients with CD8+CD57+ cell expansion previously shown by flow cytometry. Patients had undergone no therapy by the time their blood was sampled. Specimen: sorted CD4+, CD8+, or CD8+CD57+ T cells (not recorded which) from PBMCs. The TCR originated in a human donor with aplastic anemia.

CDR3: CASSLTQGLSGNTIYF. The DNA for the CDR3 is TGTGCCAGCAGTCTAACACAGGGACTCTCTGGAAACACCATATATTTT. The V and J genes are TRBV27 and TRBJ1-3, with a tentative D call TRBD1 (6 bases). The CDR3 loop spans 16 amino acids. V was shortened by 5 bases and J by 0 bases, with 14 bases between the two germline ends. From germline, CDR1 is MNHEY and CDR2 SMNVEV (reference sequence).